Below, 16 T cell receptor beta chains from the same sample are listed, as sequenced in a study of T cells after yellow fever vaccination. TCRdb re-called the 5' RACE reads through MiXCR, storing one row per CDR3 protein. Of roughly 330,000 distinct CDR3 sequences detected, 6.5% to 8.5% appear once; the ten largest clones hold over 15%. Sequenced here: PBMCs, sampled roughly seven weeks after the first yellow fever vaccination. The receptor source for this set is a man in his late teens or twenties who received the YFV17D yellow fever vaccine.

This clonotype has just a few counts. The rearrangement links TRBV7-2 to TRBJ1-4; possibly TRBD1 for D (6 bases). The germline gives CDR1 SGHTA, CDR2 FQGNSA. This CDR3 contains 16 residues. V was clipped by 5 bases and J by 5 bases, with 18 bases between them. The CDR3, as DNA: TGTGCCAGCAGCCCCGGGGGGGGCTTGCTGAATGAAAAACTGTTTTTT. It translates to CASSPGGGLLNEKLFF.

This clonotype was seen a handful of times. The rearrangement links TRBV5-1 to TRBJ1-4; D uncertain. Trimming took 0 bases from V and 4 from J, leaving 10 bases between them. Germline CDR1 reads SGHRS; CDR2 reads YFSETQ. CDR3 size: 15 residues. CDR3 sequence reads: CASSLGPQVNEKLFF. In DNA, the CDR3 is TGCGCCAGCAGCTTGGGGCCGCAAGTTAATGAAAAACTGTTTTTT.

This clonotype has only a few counts. V and J are TRBV7-9 and TRBJ1-2; a weak D match, TRBD1 (6 bases). This CDR3 region has 14 residues. Germline values: CDR1 SEHNR, CDR2 FQNEAQ (reference sequence). The V end lost 0 bases, the J end lost 6 bases, and 11 bases lay between the germline ends. This CDR3 reads CASSLARGHDGYTF. The DNA for the CDR3 is TGTGCCAGCAGCTTAGCTCGGGGGCACGATGGCTACACCTTC.

The V and J genes are TRBV5-5 and TRBJ1-2, with 12 bases fitting TRBD1. The CDR3 totals 16 residues. The germline V gene has CDR1 SGHKS and CDR2 YYEKEE (reference sequence). J was trimmed by 5 bases and V by 0 bases; bases with no gene match: 5. The DNA for the CDR3 is TGTGCCAGCAGCTTGGCGGGACAGGGGGCTTTTTATGGCTACACCTTC. Protein product: CASSLAGQGAFYGYTF.

This clonotype was counted a few times. The V gene is TRBV7-3, the J gene TRBJ2-7; 8 bases are shared with TRBD1. The germline V gene encodes CDR1 SGHTA and CDR2 FQGTGA. The CDR3 totals 15 residues. With V trimmed by 2 bases and J by 4 bases, 7 bases remained unmatched. CDR3 in amino acids: CASSLPGTGGYEQYF. The CDR3 nucleotides read TGTGCCAGCAGCTTACCGGGGACAGGAGGATACGAGCAGTACTTC.

This clonotype was picked up many times. The chain is built from TRBV4-1 and TRBJ1-6; 7 bases agree with TRBD1. Germline V lookup: CDR1 MGHRA, CDR2 YSYEKL. J lost 7 bases, V lost 0 bases, and 9 bases had no gene match. This CDR3 comprises 17 residues. CDR3 DNA: TGCGCCAGCAGCCAAGATCAGACAGGGCGATCAAATTCACCCCTCCACTTT. It encodes CASSQDQTGRSNSPLHF.

This clonotype was recorded a few times. The chain has TRBV12-3 or TRBV12-4 and TRBJ1-1, with D uncertain. Trimming removed 4 bases at V and 7 bases at J, with 16 bases between. The CDR3 has 14 amino acids. The CDR3: CASSWRPDGVEAFF. In DNA form, the CDR3 reads TGTGCCAGCAGTTGGAGACCGGACGGGGTTGAAGCTTTCTTT.

CDR3 bases: TGTGCCAGCAGCTTAGGGCCCGGGACTATCACAGATACGCAGTATTTT. This encodes CASSLGPGTITDTQYF. The J gene is TRBJ2-3, the V gene TRBV7-9, with 7 bases fitting TRBD2. CDR1 SEHNR and CDR2 FQNEAQ come from the germline V gene (reference sequence). Germline trimming cut 1 base from V and 2 bases from J; bases unmatched to any gene: 6. The CDR3 loop spans 16 amino acids.

This chain joins TRBV11-2 and TRBJ2-4, with 9 bases lining up with TRBD1. V was pared by 5 bases and J by 0 bases, with 11 bases of the junction left unmatched. This CDR3 region has 18 residues. Germline-derived CDR1 and CDR2 are SGHAT and FQNNGV. The CDR3 here is CASSAPGQGVIAKNIQYF. CDR3 nucleotides: TGTGCCAGCAGCGCACCGGGACAGGGAGTAATAGCCAAAAACATTCAGTACTTC.

The CDR3 DNA follows: TGTGCCAGCAGCTTAGCTTGGGGGGACAGGAACACCGGGGAGCTGTTTTTT. Translating it yields CASSLAWGDRNTGELFF. The V and J genes are TRBV7-9 and TRBJ2-2; a possible D gene is TRBD1 (7 bases). This CDR3 has 17 amino acids. V was clipped by 0 bases and J by 1 base, with 12 bases between them. Looked up from germline, CDR1 is SEHNR and CDR2 is FQNEAQ (reference sequence). Variable domain in full (rest from reference TRBV7-9 and TRBJ2-2): DTGVSQNPRHKITKRGQNVTFRCDPISEHNRLYWYRQTLGQGPEFLTYFQNEAQLEKSRLLSDRFSAERPKGSFSTLEIQRTEQGDSAMYLCASSLAWGDRNTGELFFGEGSRLTVL.

This clonotype was recorded a few times. The gene calls are TRBV19 and TRBJ1-4; D might be TRBD1 (5 bases). V was shortened by 5 bases and J by 5 bases, with 12 bases between the two germline ends. Looked up from germline, CDR1 is LNHDA and CDR2 is SQIVND (reference sequence). The CDR3 has 14 amino acids. Here the CDR3 reads CASSYGTRNEKLFF. The CDR3 region has the DNA TGTGCCAGTAGTTACGGGACGAGGAATGAAAAACTGTTTTTT.

This clonotype appeared many times. The chain couples TRBV5-1 to TRBJ2-3, with D possibly matching TRBD1 (6 bases). Per germline, CDR1 SGHRS and CDR2 YFSETQ. This CDR3 has 14 amino acids. V shed 2 bases and J shed 8 bases, with 15 bases lying between them. CDR3 DNA sequence: TGCGCCAGCAGCTTATGGACAGTCACGGGTACGCAGTATTTT. This codes for CASSLWTVTGTQYF.

The rearrangement joins TRBV4-3 to TRBJ1-1; possibly TRBD1 for D (5 bases). CDR1 is LGHNA, CDR2 YSLEER, per germline. There are 15 residues in the CDR3. The V end was cut by 0 bases, the J end by 7 bases, with 15 bases between. CDR3 amino acids: CASSQDPGPEVEAFF. The DNA of the CDR3 is TGCGCCAGCAGCCAAGATCCGGGACCAGAGGTTGAAGCTTTCTTT.

V and J are TRBV4-2 and TRBJ1-3; D perhaps matches TRBD1 (6 bases). This CDR3 has 15 amino acids. CDR1 is LGHNA and CDR2 is YNFKEQ in the germline V gene. The V and J ends lost 4 bases and 4 bases respectively, with 14 bases between them. The CDR3 coding sequence is TGTGCCAGCAGCCCGGAGGGGGTAAGGGGAAACACCATATATTTT. Translation: CASSPEGVRGNTIYF.

This clonotype was seen more than once but under ten times. The chain couples TRBV5-4 to TRBJ1-1; possible D gene TRBD1, 6 bases. CDR3 size: 15 residues. CDR1 is SGHNT and CDR2 is YYREEE in the germline V gene (reference sequence). With 4 bases removed from V and 4 bases from J, the gap between germline ends came to 17 bases. The CDR3 loop reads CASSDTGGAVTEAFF. In nucleotides, the CDR3 is TGTGCCAGCAGCGACACCGGGGGGGCCGTCACTGAAGCTTTCTTT.

This clonotype was observed many times. The rearrangement joins TRBV7-9 to TRBJ1-4; no firm D call. The V end lost 3 bases, the J end lost 4 bases, and 9 bases lay between the germline ends. Germline V CDR1 and CDR2: SEHNR, FQNEAQ (reference sequence). The CDR3 is 14 amino acids. The CDR3 protein is CASSLDRSNEKLFF. The CDR3 nucleotides read TGTGCCAGCAGCTTGGACCGAAGTAATGAAAAACTGTTTTTT.